The 23 T cell receptor beta chains reported below all come from one sample, sequenced in a study of blood T cell repertoires in COVID-19. Assay: immunoSEQ multiplex PCR; the TCRdb copy retains only in-frame clones and omits some. The data hold tens of thousands of clones, with about 90% observed a single time. What was sequenced was peripheral blood. These receptors originate from a woman of 80 years or more with active COVID-19.

The chain is built from TRBV3-1 (or the pseudogene TRBV3-2) and TRBJ1-2; maybe TRBD1 (6 bases). Germline CDR1 and CDR2: LGHDT and YNNKEL (reference sequence). This CDR3 comprises 14 residues. V was cut by 4 bases and J by 9 bases, with 18 bases left in between. The CDR3 sequence is CASSLADSGRSYTF. CDR3 bases: TGTGCCAGCAGCCTCGCGGACAGTGGGCGCAGCTACACCTTC.

The genes are TRBV6-2 or TRBV6-3 and TRBJ2-3; 8 bases line up with TRBD2. CDR3 length equals 16 residues. Per the germline V gene, CDR1 is MNHEY and CDR2 is SVGEGT. V lost 0 bases and J lost 5; bases outside the gene matches: 7. CDR3 loop: CASSYSIPGGGDTQYF. The CDR3 DNA follows: TGTGCCAGCAGTTACTCGATACCGGGAGGGGGAGATACGCAGTATTTT.

The chain has TRBV9 and TRBJ2-2, with a weak D call TRBD1 (6 bases). The germline V gene encodes CDR1 SGDLS and CDR2 YYNGEE. The CDR3 spans 13 residues. V gave up 4 bases and J gave up 6 bases, with 10 bases separating them. The CDR3: CASSTQGAGELFF. The CDR3 nucleotides read TGTGCCAGCAGCACACAGGGCGCCGGGGAGCTGTTTTTT.

This rearrangement joins TRBV4-1 to TRBJ2-3; the D is unclear. Germline CDR1 and CDR2: MGHRA and YSYEKL. Trimming left V 0 bases short and J 2 bases short, with 15 bases between. The CDR3 spans 17 residues. Here the CDR3 reads CASSQDPVGASTDTQYF. CDR3 bases: TGCGCCAGCAGCCAAGATCCTGTGGGCGCCTCCACAGATACGCAGTATTTT.

The rearrangement uses TRBV9 and TRBJ1-5; no reliable D call. This CDR3 is built from 14 residues. Germline CDR1 is SGDLS and CDR2 is YYNGEE. Trimming removed 2 bases from V and 0 bases from J, with 6 bases in between. CDR3 loop: CASSVGRSNQPQHF. CDR3 DNA: TGTGCCAGCAGCGTTGGGCGTAGCAATCAGCCCCAGCATTTT.

The chain recombines TRBV30 with TRBJ1-2; TRBD1 matches at 9 bases. Germline lookup yields CDR1 GTSNPN and CDR2 SVGIG (reference sequence). The CDR3 runs to 13 residues. The trim removed 5 bases at V and 6 bases at J, leaving 7 bases unmatched. Here the CDR3 DNA reads TGTGCCTGGGACCCCGGGACAGGGAATGGCTACACCTTC. Protein product: CAWDPGTGNGYTF.

This chain joins TRBV5-6 and TRBJ2-1; TRBD2 aligns across 13 bases. Germline-derived CDR1 and CDR2 are SGHDT and YYEEEE. The CDR3 runs 19 residues. V shed 3 bases, J shed 3 bases, and the junction held 12 bases outside the gene matches. The CDR3 here is CASSSKLAGGPSIYNEQFF. In DNA, the CDR3 is TGTGCCAGCAGCTCCAAACTAGCGGGGGGGCCGAGTATCTACAATGAGCAGTTCTTC.

The genes are TRBV9 and TRBJ2-5, with TRBD2 identical over 12 bases. The CDR3 covers 16 residues. CDR1 is SGDLS and CDR2 is YYNGEE in the germline V gene. V was pared by 0 bases and J by 2 bases, with 2 bases of the junction left unmatched. In DNA form, the CDR3 reads TGTGCCAGCAGCGTAGGCCTAGCGGGGGGGCAAGAGACCCAGTACTTC. It yields the protein CASSVGLAGGQETQYF.

This clone was detected only once. V is TRBV7-2 and J is TRBJ2-7; TRBD2 might be the D (5 bases). The germline V and J ends were trimmed by 2 bases and 4 bases, with 15 bases remaining between them. Germline loops: CDR1 SGHTA, CDR2 FQGNSA. The CDR3 has 15 amino acids. The CDR3, as DNA: TGTGCCAGCAGCTTATATTCACTAGTTGATTACGAGCAGTACTTC. It translates to CASSLYSLVDYEQYF.

The chain has TRBV9 and TRBJ2-5, with unresolved D. CDR1 and CDR2 from the germline V gene are SGDLS and YYNGEE. The CDR3 contains 14 residues. The V end was cut by 1 base, the J end by 5 bases, with 12 bases between. In nucleotides, the CDR3 is TGTGCCAGCAGCGTAAGCCCCGATGCGGAGACCCAGTACTTC. Amino acid sequence: CASSVSPDAETQYF.

The chain combines TRBV10-3 with TRBJ1-2, with a tentative D call TRBD1 (5 bases). The CDR3 totals 14 residues. V lost 6 bases and J lost 1, with 12 bases in between. Germline V gene sequence: CDR1 ENHRY, CDR2 SYGVKD. CDR3 nucleotide sequence: TGTGCCATCAGACCGACAGTACTTAACTATGGCTACACCTTC. It codes for CAIRPTVLNYGYTF.

This chain links TRBV9 with TRBJ1-2, with TRBD1 matching over 8 bases. CDR1 and CDR2 from the germline V gene are SGDLS and YYNGEE. The CDR3 extends over 14 amino acids. Unmatched junction bases numbered 9, after V lost 3 bases and J lost 8 bases. CDR3 residues: CASSADQGARGYTF. The CDR3, as DNA: TGTGCCAGCAGCGCGGATCAGGGGGCAAGAGGCTACACCTTC.

The gene calls are TRBV30 and TRBJ2-3, with 15 nucleotides matching TRBD2. The V gene end was trimmed by 3 bases and the J gene end by 0 bases; junction bases not matched to a gene: 4. This CDR3 comprises 17 residues. CDR1 is GTSNPN, CDR2 SVGIG, per germline (reference sequence). The CDR3 loop reads CAWSGLAGGPSTDTQYF. CDR3 nucleotides: TGTGCCTGGAGCGGACTAGCGGGGGGGCCTAGCACAGATACGCAGTATTTT.

The chain links TRBV11-2 to TRBJ2-1, with TRBD2 matching over 7 bases. Trimming cost V 5 bases and J 0 bases; bases outside gene matches: 7. The CDR3 contains 16 residues. In germline, CDR1 is SGHAT, CDR2 FQNNGV. DNA for the CDR3: TGTGCCAGCAGCGCCCGAGCGGGGAACTCCTACAATGAGCAGTTCTTC. Encoded protein: CASSARAGNSYNEQFF.

V usage is TRBV27 and J usage is TRBJ2-1, with D possibly TRBD2 on 5 matching bases. Germline lookup yields CDR1 MNHEY and CDR2 SMNVEV (reference sequence). Trimming took 5 bases from V and 8 from J, leaving 16 bases between them. This CDR3 has 14 residues. The CDR3 DNA follows: TGTGCCAGCAGTCCTAACCCGACCGGGGATGAGCAGTTCTTC. Translating it yields CASSPNPTGDEQFF.

This CDR3 reads CSVAQGRGTEAFF. The CDR3 nucleotides read TGCAGCGTTGCCCAGGGGAGAGGTACTGAAGCTTTCTTT. V and J are TRBV29-1 and TRBJ1-1; TRBD1 might be the D (6 bases). The CDR3 length is 13 residues. Germline-derived CDR1 and CDR2 are SQVTM and ANQGSEA. V dropped 4 bases and J dropped 5 bases, with 14 bases sitting between them.

The count of this clone is one. The CDR3 nucleotides read TGTGCCAGTAGTTTTTCCGGGACAGGGGGACAGTATTTT. This sequence encodes CASSFSGTGGQYF. The rearrangement joins TRBV19 to TRBJ2-3; 11 bases are shared with TRBD1. CDR3 size: 13 residues. V lost 5 bases, J lost 12 bases, and 7 bases stayed unmatched. CDR1 is LNHDA and CDR2 is SQIVND in the germline V gene (reference sequence).

The chain uses TRBV4-2 and TRBJ2-7; perhaps TRBD2 as D (5 bases). Germline lookup yields CDR1 LGHNA and CDR2 YNFKEQ. Trimming took 0 bases from V and 0 from J, leaving 9 bases between them. This CDR3 is 15 amino acids long. The chain's CDR3 is CASSQDMGSSYEQYF. CDR3 DNA: TGTGCCAGCAGCCAAGATATGGGGAGCTCCTACGAGCAGTACTTC.

V gene TRBV6-5 combines with J gene TRBJ2-5, with 7 nucleotides matching TRBD1. The ends lost 7 bases at V and 4 bases at J; junction bases unmatched: 3. Per the germline V gene, CDR1 is MNHEY and CDR2 is SVGAGI. The CDR3 has 12 amino acids. The CDR3 sequence: CASKGGRETQYF. The DNA for the CDR3 is TGTGCCAGCAAAGGGGGCCGAGAGACCCAGTACTTC.

A single count supports this clone. The chain links TRBV27 to TRBJ1-6; D is unresolved. CDR1 and CDR2 from the germline V gene are MNHEY and SMNVEV (reference sequence). This CDR3 region has 14 residues. V was shortened by 2 bases and J by 6 bases, with 8 bases between the two germline ends. CDR3 nucleotides: TGTGCCAGCAGTTTACAACAGTTTAATTCACCCCTCCACTTT. Protein: CASSLQQFNSPLHF.

In this sample, this clone turned up once. The chain couples TRBV6-5 to TRBJ1-2; D is perhaps TRBD1 (6 bases). Germline CDR1 is MNHEY and CDR2 is SVGAGI. Trimming cost V 0 bases and J 1 base, with 9 bases left between them. This CDR3 is built from 15 residues. The CDR3 coding sequence is TGTGCCAGCAGTTACTCGACAGGACGTAACTATGGCTACACCTTC. Encoded protein: CASSYSTGRNYGYTF.

This clone has just a few counts. The chain uses TRBV7-3 and TRBJ2-1; 9 bases map to TRBD1. Germline loops: CDR1 SGHTA, CDR2 FQGTGA. The CDR3 contains 14 residues. V shed 5 bases and J 9 bases; nucleotides not matched to a gene: 8. CDR3 nucleotide sequence: TGTGCCAGCAGCCCGGGGACAGGGCCAGGTGAGCAGTTCTTC. Translating it yields CASSPGTGPGEQFF.

The chain links TRBV5-4 to TRBJ2-6, with a weak D call TRBD2 (5 bases). CDR3 length: 18 residues. The germline CDR1 and CDR2 sequences are SGHNT and YYREEE (reference sequence). V lost 2 bases and J 0 bases, leaving 15 bases between the germline ends. This chain's CDR3 is CASSFYLASNSGANVLTF. The CDR3, as DNA: TGTGCCAGCAGCTTTTATTTAGCGTCGAACTCTGGGGCCAACGTCCTGACTTTC.